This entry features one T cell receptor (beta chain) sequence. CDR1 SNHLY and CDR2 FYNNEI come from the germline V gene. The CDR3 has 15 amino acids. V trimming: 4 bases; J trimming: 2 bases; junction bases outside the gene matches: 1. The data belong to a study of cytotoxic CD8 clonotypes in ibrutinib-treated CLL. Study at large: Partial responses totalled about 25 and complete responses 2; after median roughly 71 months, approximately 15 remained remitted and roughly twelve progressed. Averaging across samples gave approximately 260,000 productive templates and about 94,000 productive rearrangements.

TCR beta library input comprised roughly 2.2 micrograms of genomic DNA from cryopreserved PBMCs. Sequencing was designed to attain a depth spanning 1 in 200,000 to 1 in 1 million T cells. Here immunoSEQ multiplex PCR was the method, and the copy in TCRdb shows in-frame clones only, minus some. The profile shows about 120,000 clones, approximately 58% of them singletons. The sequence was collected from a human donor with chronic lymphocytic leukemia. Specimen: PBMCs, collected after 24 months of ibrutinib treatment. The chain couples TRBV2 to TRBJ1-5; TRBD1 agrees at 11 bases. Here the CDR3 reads CASSGTGGGNQPQHF. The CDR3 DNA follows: TGTGCCAGCAGTGGGACAGGGGGCGGCAATCAGCCCCAGCATTTT.